One sample yielded the 11 T cell receptor beta chains listed below, sequenced in a study of shared clonotypes between healthy human individuals. It was CD45RO-negative cells, positively selected for CCR7, that made up naive CD8 cells, with terminally differentiated effector memory CD45RA+ cells excluded. TCRdb's copy holds only in-frame clones and misses some; the assay was immunoSEQ multiplex PCR. Of around 2.1 million clones in the sample, roughly 91% were seen once. Sequencing was carried out using naive CD8+ T cells from PBMCs. These receptor sequences come from a man between 18 and 35 years old in good health. Some clones in this sample may be carry-over from other donors' samples.

The V gene is TRBV28, the J gene TRBJ1-5; 8 bases are a match to TRBD1. CDR3 length equals 16 residues. Per the germline V gene, CDR1 is MDHEN and CDR2 is SYDVKM. V was clipped by 1 base and J by 4 bases; unmatched bases: 6. Here the CDR3 reads CASSLYGQGANQPQHF. CDR3 DNA: TGTGCCAGCAGTTTATACGGTCAGGGGGCAAATCAGCCCCAGCATTTT.

V and J are TRBV5-1 and TRBJ2-5, with 10 bases that match TRBD2. V shed 4 bases, J shed 1 base, and the junction held 7 bases outside the gene matches. CDR3 length equals 16 residues. Germline-derived CDR1 and CDR2 are SGHRS and YFSETQ. DNA for the CDR3: TGCGCCAGCAGCCAGGGGACTAGCGCCTTCCAAGAGACCCAGTACTTC. Protein: CASSQGTSAFQETQYF.

This sequence joins TRBV4-1 and TRBJ2-3; 9 bases fit TRBD2. After removal of 1 base from V and 0 bases from J, the junction contained 8 bases not matched to a gene. This CDR3 spans 18 amino acids. Germline V gene data show CDR1 as MGHRA and CDR2 as YSYEKL. The CDR3 DNA reads as TGCGCCAGCAGCCAAGGGGTAGTGACTAGCGGAAGCACAGATACGCAGTATTTT. It encodes CASSQGVVTSGSTDTQYF.

The V gene is TRBV30, the J gene TRBJ2-4; 9 nucleotides line up with TRBD1. Germline lookup yields CDR1 GTSNPN and CDR2 SVGIG (reference sequence). This CDR3 comprises 15 residues. Losses at the gene ends were 1 base for V and 2 bases for J; bases not matched to a gene: 3. The CDR3 loop is CAWSAGTGTKNIQYF. CDR3 sequence (DNA): TGTGCCTGGAGTGCCGGGACAGGGACCAAAAACATTCAGTACTTC. The variable domain in full, completed from reference TRBV30 and TRBJ2-4, reads SQTIHQWPATLVQPVGSPLSLECTVEGTSNPNLYWYRQAAGRGLQLLFYSVGIGQISSEVPQNLSASRPQDRQFILSSKKLLLSDSGFYLCAWSAGTGTKNIQYFGAGTRLSVL.

V is TRBV7-9 and J is TRBJ2-1; 12 nucleotides match TRBD2. The length of the CDR3 is 16 residues. CDR1 SEHNR and CDR2 FQNEAQ come from the germline V gene (reference sequence). After removal of 1 base from V and 8 bases from J, the junction contained 6 bases not matched to a gene. The CDR3 here is CASSLGPTSGGYEQFF. The CDR3 nucleotides are TGTGCCAGCAGCTTAGGCCCGACTAGCGGGGGCTATGAGCAGTTCTTC.

The chain joins TRBV28 to TRBJ2-1; D remains ambiguous. Looked up from germline, CDR1 is MDHEN and CDR2 is SYDVKM. CDR3 length: 17 amino acids. V was cut by 5 bases and J by 0 bases, with 17 bases left in between. CDR3 bases: TGTGCCAGCAGTCCCAGGTGGACGGGCGGCTCCTACAATGAGCAGTTCTTC. Protein product: CASSPRWTGGSYNEQFF.

The CDR3, as DNA: TGTGCCAGCAGCCTCAAGTACAGGGACTATCAGCCCCAGCATTTT. It yields the protein CASSLKYRDYQPQHF. The rearrangement links TRBV28 to TRBJ1-5, with a tentative D call TRBD1 (6 bases). Germline V gene lookup returns CDR1 MDHEN and CDR2 SYDVKM. This CDR3 has 15 residues. V gave up 6 bases and J gave up 5 bases, with 17 bases separating them. Full variable domain (outside the CDR3, taken from reference TRBV28 and TRBJ1-5): DVKVTQSSRYLVKRTGEKVFLECVQDMDHENMFWYRQDPGLGLRLIYFSYDVKMKEKGDIPEGYSVSREKKERFSLILESASTNQTSMYLCASSLKYRDYQPQHFGDGTRLSIL.

V is TRBV5-6 and J is TRBJ1-1, with a tentative D call TRBD1 (6 bases). Trimming pared 4 bases from V and 0 bases from J, leaving 10 bases between. The CDR3 loop spans 14 amino acids. Per germline, CDR1 SGHDT and CDR2 YYEEEE. CDR3 bases: TGTGCCAGCAGCACCTGGACAGTGAACACTGAAGCTTTCTTT. It is translated as CASSTWTVNTEAFF.

V gene TRBV11-2 combines with J gene TRBJ2-3, with 7 nucleotides matching TRBD2. V was clipped by 0 bases and J by 4 bases; unmatched bases: 7. The CDR3 extends over 16 amino acids. CDR1 SGHAT and CDR2 FQNNGV come from the germline V gene. Here the CDR3 reads CASSLEPAGFADTQYF. The CDR3 DNA sequence: TGTGCCAGCAGCTTAGAACCAGCGGGATTCGCAGATACGCAGTATTTT.

The rearrangement joins TRBV7-9 to TRBJ1-4; no definite D call. The CDR3 is 12 residues long. Trimming pared 5 bases from V and 6 bases from J, leaving 7 bases between. The germline V gene has CDR1 SEHNR and CDR2 FQNEAQ (reference sequence). CDR3 nucleotide sequence: TGTGCCAGCAGCGCCTCCTATGAAAAACTGTTTTTT. It specifies CASSASYEKLFF.

This clone has just a few counts. V usage is TRBV15 and J usage is TRBJ1-1, with 7 bases identical to TRBD1. With 4 bases clipped from V and 1 base from J, the junction kept 6 bases outside the gene matches. The CDR3 loop spans 15 amino acids. Germline-derived CDR1 and CDR2 are LNHNV and YYDKDF (reference sequence). CDR3: CATSTYRGPNTEAFF. The CDR3, as DNA: TGTGCCACCAGCACGTACAGGGGACCGAACACTGAAGCTTTCTTT.